This paragraph covers one TCR beta chain sequence. What it binds is not known. The V and J ends lost 7 bases and 2 bases respectively, with 12 bases between them. Looked up from germline, CDR1 is LGHDT and CDR2 is YNNKEL (reference sequence). This CDR3 contains 14 residues. The CDR3 regions of TCR beta were amplified from RNA transcripts. First-round RT-PCR of the TCR CDR3 relied on the HTBI primer set. TCRdb independently ran MiXCR on the multiplex PCR reads; one entry per CDR3 protein. The data contain roughly 640,000 distinct CDR3 sequences, more than 15% of them seen just once; the ten biggest clones take up under 3.5%. The data were obtained in a study of T cells in Graves' hyperthyroidism and ophthalmopathy. Study conclusions and caveats: A model built on 13 V-J features separated ophthalmopathy from stable hyperthyroidism. In blood, most of the thyroid clonotypes expanded above 0.001 were also present.

The sequence came from a woman aged 35 to 49 with Graves' ophthalmopathy. Material: blood. The chain combines TRBV3-1 with TRBJ2-1, with D hard to call. The CDR3 coding sequence is TGTGCCAGCACCGCGTCGCGAACCTACAATGAGCAGTTCTTC. Translation gives CASTASRTYNEQFF.